This T cell receptor (beta chain) comes out of a study of shared clonotypes between healthy human individuals. Assay used: immunoSEQ multiplex PCR; TCRdb lists only in-frame clones, some missing. The table has millions of clones, over 85% seen once; the top ten hold about 0.13%. Study-wide results and limits: Naive CD4 clonotypes overlapped across a handful of donors at roughly 5%.

Germline assignment: CDR1 LNHDA and CDR2 SQIVND (reference sequence). Trimming shortened V by 1 base and J by 5 bases, and 14 bases separated the two germline ends. The CDR3 sequence is 15 residues long. Worth noting for this clone: No antigen is known for it.

The sequencing input was naive CD4+ T cells sorted from blood. This sample's subset: CD45RA+ positively selected. The chain recombines TRBV19 with TRBJ2-5, with D unresolved. This receptor was taken from a young man in good health. CDR3 residues: CASSIVSPGGETQYF. As DNA, the CDR3 is TGTGCCAGTAGTATAGTTTCCCCGGGTGGGGAGACCCAGTACTTC.